This T cell receptor beta chain was sequenced during a study of T cells after yellow fever vaccination. About the research overall: Any fraction with a low cell number was prepared using SMART-Seq v4 Ultra Low Input. Study-wide results and caveats: Overall, a small share of clonotypes was seen in both CD4 and CD8 compartments. Abundant bulk-population clonotypes could contaminate the FACS-sorted repertoires.

A universal primer site and UMIs were added as TCR cDNA was made by 5'RACE template switching. One entry per CDR3 protein results from TCRdb running MiXCR on the 5' RACE reads. Of under 350,000 distinct CDR3 sequences listed, 4.1% were seen once; the top ten hold about 26%. Remarks on this clonotype: No antigen is known for it.

CDR1 and CDR2 (germline): MNHEY, SVGAGI. The CDR3 sequence is 14 residues long. V was shortened by 3 bases and J by 11 bases, with 19 bases between the two germline ends. The V call is TRBV6-5, the J call TRBJ1-1, with D tentatively TRBD1 (5 bases). Source: PBMCs, taken 5 days after the yellow fever booster vaccination. This TCR was sampled from a man aged 18 to 35 who received the YFV17D yellow fever vaccine. The CDR3 sequence is CASSYETGSRVAFF. The DNA for the CDR3 is TGTGCCAGCAGTTATGAAACAGGTTCGAGGGTGGCTTTCTTT.